This T cell receptor (beta chain) was sequenced during a study of T cell changes during pregnancy in multiple sclerosis. Using immunoSEQ multiplex PCR, the repertoire was profiled, and TCRdb retains in-frame clones only, with some absent. Seen here are about 89,000 clones, just over 90% observed once, and the top ten hold roughly 2.3%. This TCR was recovered from a female donor in good health, enrolled as a control in a pregnancy study. The sample in question was peripheral blood, obtained after pregnancy.

In nucleotides, the CDR3 is TGTGCCAGCAGTTTAAGGAGGGAGAACACTGAAGCTTTCTTT. The encoded protein is CASSLRRENTEAFF. The gene calls are TRBV28 and TRBJ1-1; no firm D call. Per germline, CDR1 MDHEN and CDR2 SYDVKM. The CDR3 loop spans 14 amino acids. Deletions cut 2 bases from V and 1 base from J, with 8 bases between.